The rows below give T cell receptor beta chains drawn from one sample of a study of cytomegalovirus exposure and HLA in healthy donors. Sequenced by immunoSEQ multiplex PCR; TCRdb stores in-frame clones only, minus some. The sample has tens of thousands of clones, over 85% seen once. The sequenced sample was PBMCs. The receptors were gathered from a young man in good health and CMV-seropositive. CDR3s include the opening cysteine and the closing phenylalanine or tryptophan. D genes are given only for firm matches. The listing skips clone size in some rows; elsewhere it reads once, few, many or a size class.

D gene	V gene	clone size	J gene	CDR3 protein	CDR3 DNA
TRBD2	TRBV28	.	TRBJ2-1	CASSLKREAFF	TGTGCCAGCAGTTTGAAGCGGGAGGCATTCTTC
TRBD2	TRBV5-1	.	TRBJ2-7	CASSLNSVTSAGEQYF	TGCGCCAGCAGCTTAAATTCTGTGACTAGCGCTGGCGAGCAGTACTTC
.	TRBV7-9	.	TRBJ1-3	CASSSGGNTIYF	TGTGCCAGCAGCTCGGGTGGAAACACCATATATTTT
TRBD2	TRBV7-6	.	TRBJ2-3	CASGTSGGYGDTQYF	TGTGCCAGCGGTACTAGCGGGGGGTATGGAGATACGCAGTATTTT
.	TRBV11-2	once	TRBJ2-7	CASSPRYEQYF	TGTGCCAGCAGCCCGCGCTACGAGCAGTACTTC
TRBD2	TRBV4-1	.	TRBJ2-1	CASSQVLSGRTEQFF	TGCGCCAGCAGCCAAGTTTTGAGCGGGAGGACTGAGCAGTTCTTC
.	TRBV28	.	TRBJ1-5	CASSLWGASNQPQHF	TGTGCCAGCAGTTTATGGGGGGCTTCTAATCAGCCCCAGCATTTT
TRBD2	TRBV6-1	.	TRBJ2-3	CASSELRGGQRTDTQYF	TGTGCCAGCAGTGAATTGCGGGGGGGGCAGCGCACAGATACGCAGTATTTT
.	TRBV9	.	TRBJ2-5	CASSVGGDQETQYF	TGTGCCAGCAGCGTAGGGGGGGACCAAGAGACCCAGTACTTC
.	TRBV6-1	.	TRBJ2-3	CASSETLTGPTQYF	TGTGCCAGCAGTGAGACCCTTACAGGGCCCACGCAGTATTTT
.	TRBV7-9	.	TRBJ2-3	CASSLTSSGPTDTQYF	TGTGCCAGCAGCCTTACTTCCTCAGGGCCCACAGATACGCAGTATTTT
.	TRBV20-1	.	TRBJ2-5	CSVRGQETQYF	TGCAGTGTCAGAGGCCAAGAGACCCAGTACTTC
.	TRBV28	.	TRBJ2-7	CASSLPGRGYEQYF	TGTGCCAGCAGTTTACCCGGCAGGGGATACGAGCAGTACTTC
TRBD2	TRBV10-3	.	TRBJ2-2	CAISPGLAGGPGTGELFF	TGTGCCATCTCACCGGGACTAGCGGGGGGGCCCGGCACCGGGGAGCTGTTTTTT
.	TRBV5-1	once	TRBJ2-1	CASSLAPRGGSYNEQFF	TGCGCCAGCAGCTTGGCCCCTAGGGGGGGGTCCTACAATGAGCAGTTCTTC
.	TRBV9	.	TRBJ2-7	CASSTQPGTAVYEQYF	TGTGCCAGCAGTACGCAACCCGGGACTGCCGTCTACGAGCAGTACTTC
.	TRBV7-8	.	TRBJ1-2	CASSLVRDSNGYTF	TGTGCCAGCAGCTTAGTCCGCGATAGTAATGGCTACACCTTC
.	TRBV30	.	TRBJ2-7	CAWSRRQAIFSYEQYF	TGTGCCTGGAGTAGAAGACAGGCTATTTTCTCCTACGAGCAGTACTTC
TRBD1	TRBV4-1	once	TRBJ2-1	CASSQGGQERFF	TGCGCCAGCAGCCAAGGGGGACAGGAAAGGTTCTTC
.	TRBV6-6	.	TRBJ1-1	CASTSPNREAFF	TGTGCCAGCACGTCCCCTAACAGGGAAGCTTTCTTT
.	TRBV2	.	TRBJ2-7	CASSEVYQYEQYF	TGTGCCAGCAGTGAAGTTTACCAGTACGAGCAGTACTTC
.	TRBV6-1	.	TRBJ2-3	CASSGTRGDTQYF	TGTGCCAGCAGCGGTACCCGGGGAGATACGCAGTATTTT
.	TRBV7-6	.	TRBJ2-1	CASSSYSGLNEQFF	TGTGCCAGCAGCAGCTATTCGGGACTCAATGAGCAGTTCTTC
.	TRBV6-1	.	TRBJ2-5	CASSSGAGETQYF	TGTGCCAGCAGCTCAGGGGCCGGAGAGACCCAGTACTTC
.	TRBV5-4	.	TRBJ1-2	CASRQGTYGYTF	TGTGCCAGCCGGCAGGGGACCTATGGCTACACCTTC
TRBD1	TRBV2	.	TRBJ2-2	CASSYTPGQGVRTGELFF	TGTGCCAGCAGCTATACCCCGGGACAGGGTGTGAGAACCGGGGAGCTGTTTTTT